The present entry profiles one TCR beta chain with its context. This sample was taken from a study of technical replicates of blood from a few donors. The V gene's germline CDR1 is GTSNPN and CDR2 SVGIG (reference sequence). The CDR3 sequence is 14 residues long. V was shortened by 0 bases and J by 2 bases, with 9 bases between the two germline ends. Produced via immunoSEQ multiplex PCR; TCRdb's table is partial and in-frame only. Here the sample spans about 79,000 clones, 85% to 95% being singletons. This clonotype was sampled from a human donor in good health. The sequenced sample consisted of T cells isolated from PBMCs. J is TRBJ2-3 and V is TRBV30, with a weak D call TRBD1 (5 bases). CDR3 residues: CAWSVGVDTDTQYF. CDR3 nucleotide sequence: TGTGCCTGGAGTGTAGGGGTGGACACAGATACGCAGTATTTT.